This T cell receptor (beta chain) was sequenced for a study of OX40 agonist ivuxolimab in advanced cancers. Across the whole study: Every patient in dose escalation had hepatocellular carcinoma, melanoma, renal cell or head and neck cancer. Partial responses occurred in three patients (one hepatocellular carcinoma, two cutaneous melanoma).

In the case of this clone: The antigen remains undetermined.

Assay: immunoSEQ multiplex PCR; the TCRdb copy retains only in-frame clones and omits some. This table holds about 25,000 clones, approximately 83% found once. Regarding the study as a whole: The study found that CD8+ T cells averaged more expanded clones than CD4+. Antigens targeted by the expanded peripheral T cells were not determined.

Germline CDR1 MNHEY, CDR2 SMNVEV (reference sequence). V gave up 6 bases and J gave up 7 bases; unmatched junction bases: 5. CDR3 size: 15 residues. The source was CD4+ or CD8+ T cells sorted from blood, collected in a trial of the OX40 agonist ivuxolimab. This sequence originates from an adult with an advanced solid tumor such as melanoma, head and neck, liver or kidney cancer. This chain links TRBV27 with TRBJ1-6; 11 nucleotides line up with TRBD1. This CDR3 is CASSLGTGGNSPLHF. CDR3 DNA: TGTGCCAGCAGCTTGGGGACAGGGGGAAATTCACCCCTCCACTTT.